This T cell receptor (beta chain) was recorded in a study of CD8 T cells in Susac syndrome. Random hexamers served to reverse transcribe about 0.5 to 1 ug RNA. TCRdb analysed the immunoSEQ multiplex PCR reads with MiXCR anew, one entry per CDR3 protein. In the table there are about 200,000 distinct CDR3 sequences, 90% to 96% of which are singletons. The CDR3 contains 15 residues. CDR1 and CDR2 (germline): KGHDR, SFDVKD. V shed 2 bases and J 7 bases; nucleotides not matched to a gene: 4. Material for sequencing was CD4+ T cells from PBMCs. This receptor was taken from a human donor with multiple sclerosis. The chain is built from TRBV24-1 and TRBJ2-1; 10 positions agree with TRBD1. CDR3 sequence (DNA): TGTGCCACCAGTGATTCAGGACAGGGGGAAAATGAGCAGTTCTTC. Translated: CATSDSGQGENEQFF.